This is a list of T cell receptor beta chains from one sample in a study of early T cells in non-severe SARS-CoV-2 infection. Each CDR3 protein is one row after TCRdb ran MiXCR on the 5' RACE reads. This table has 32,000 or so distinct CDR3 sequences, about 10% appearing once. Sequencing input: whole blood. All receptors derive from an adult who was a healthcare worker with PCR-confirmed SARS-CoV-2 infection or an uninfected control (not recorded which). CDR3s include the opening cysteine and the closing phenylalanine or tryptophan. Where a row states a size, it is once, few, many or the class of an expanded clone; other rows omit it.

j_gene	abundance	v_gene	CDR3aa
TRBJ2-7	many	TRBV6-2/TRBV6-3	CASTPRVRAPAQYF
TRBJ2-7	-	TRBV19	CASSMPGTTSEQYF
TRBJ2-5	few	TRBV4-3	CASSQDTGAGGVETQYF
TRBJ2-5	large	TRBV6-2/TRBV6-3	CASSLLAWETQYF
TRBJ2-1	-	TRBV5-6	CASRGSGGSYNEQFF
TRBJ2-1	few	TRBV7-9	CASSLVLTQPNEQFF
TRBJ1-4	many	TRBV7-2	CASSLRVGGREKLFF
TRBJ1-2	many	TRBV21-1	CASKNKGTLYGYTF
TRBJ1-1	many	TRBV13	CASSLETGGTEAFF
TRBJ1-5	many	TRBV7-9	CASSSIGGWGENQPQHF
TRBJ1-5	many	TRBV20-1	CSARASRGQEQPQHF
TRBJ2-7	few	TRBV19	CASSHLGNEQYF
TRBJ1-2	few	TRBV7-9	CASSTGDRVAGYTF
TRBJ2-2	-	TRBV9	CASSAGQGYYRELFF
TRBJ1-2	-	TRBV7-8	CASSLAGVGAGGYTF
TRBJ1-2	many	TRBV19	CASSIAAGGYGYTF
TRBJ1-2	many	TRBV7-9	CASSLETSGYTF
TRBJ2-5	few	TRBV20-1	CSARDSGTPEETQYF
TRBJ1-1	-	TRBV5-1	CASSSSQGAAPTEAFF
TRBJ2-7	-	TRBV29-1	CSAGTGGPYEQYF
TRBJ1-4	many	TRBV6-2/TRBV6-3	CASSHGKLFF
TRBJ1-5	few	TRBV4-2	CASSQEGRISNQPQHF
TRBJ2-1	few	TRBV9	CASSGYSRDRESYNEQFF
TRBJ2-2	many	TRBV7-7	CASSLGRRNTGELFF
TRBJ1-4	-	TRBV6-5	CASSYGGANVEKLFF
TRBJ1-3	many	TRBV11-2	CASSSGGFSENTIYF
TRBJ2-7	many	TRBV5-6	CASSYDEAYEQYF
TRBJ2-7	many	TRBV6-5	CASSVGQAYEQYF
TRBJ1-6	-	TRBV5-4	CASSHRDSNSPLHF
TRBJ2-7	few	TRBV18	CASSTLGGYEQYF
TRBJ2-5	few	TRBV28	CASSAPGHPQETQYF
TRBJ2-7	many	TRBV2	CASRLTGSEQYF
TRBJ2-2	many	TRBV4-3	CASSQDPGSPTNTGELFF
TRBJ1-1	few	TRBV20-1	CSARAPKGARPAFF
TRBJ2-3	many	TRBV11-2	CASSLLVSDTQYF
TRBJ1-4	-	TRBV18	CASSQPDRGSEKLFF
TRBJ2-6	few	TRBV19	CASSITGANVLTF
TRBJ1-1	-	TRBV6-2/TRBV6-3	CASRTTGSGDTEAFF